This T cell receptor (beta chain) is drawn from a study of T cell clones after liver transplantation. Whole-study context: Standard immunosuppression, with no induction, continued until 12-24 months after transplant.

Produced via immunoSEQ multiplex PCR; TCRdb's table is partial and in-frame only. This sample has around 97,000 clones; 84% occur once, and the top ten carry approximately 3%. This CDR3 region has 14 residues. CDR1 is LNHNV and CDR2 is YYDKDF in the germline V gene (reference sequence). Trimming removed 2 bases from V and 7 bases from J; junction bases left unmatched: 5. The receptor was isolated from a human patient who received a liver transplant. A subset of T cells may come from the graft donor. The sample consisted of CD4+ T cells from blood, taken approximately 45 months after liver transplant. This sequence joins TRBV15 and TRBJ2-5; 9 positions match TRBD1. The CDR3 nucleotides are TGTGCCACCAGCAGACCATCGGACAGGGGGACCCAGTACTTC. The encoded protein is CATSRPSDRGTQYF.